This TCR beta chain was sequenced in a study of glioma-infiltrating T cells. General study findings and limits: Tissue-blood divergence was below expectation in non-neoplastic patients, above in gliomas.

This clonotype was seen once. Its antigen is unidentified. The length of the CDR3 is 15 residues. Germline V CDR1 and CDR2: LNHDA, SQIVND (reference sequence). Deletions cut 3 bases from V and 5 bases from J, with 16 bases between. The iRepertoire nested amplicon-rescue multiplex PCR amplified TCR alpha and beta CDR3s from RNA. TCRdb reanalysed the multiplex PCR reads using MiXCR and keeps one entry per CDR3 protein. Of approximately 130,000 distinct CDR3 sequences in the sample, approximately 26% were seen once. The sequenced sample was glioma tissue, nonneoplastic brain tissue, or PBMCs (not recorded which). The rearrangement joins TRBV19 to TRBJ1-1; a weak D match, TRBD1 (5 bases). The clonotype comes from a human donor with low-grade glioma or glioblastoma, undergoing nonglioma brain surgery, or in good health (not recorded which). CDR3: CASSMRGRVETEAFF. DNA for the CDR3: TGTGCCAGTAGTATGAGGGGCAGGGTGGAAACTGAAGCTTTCTTT.